This is a list of T cell receptor beta chains from one sample in a study of long-term antiretroviral therapy in people with HIV. Repertoires were generated with immunoSEQ multiplex PCR, while TCRdb's copy carries only in-frame clones and drops some. The table includes roughly 12,000 clones, around three quarters detected once. The input for sequencing was unsorted PBMCs, taken 0.8 years before starting antiretroviral therapy. Every receptor here comes from a woman aged 40 to 50 with HIV. CDR3s leave out the opening cysteine and the closing phenylalanine or tryptophan.

>TRBJ2-7|TRBV6-6
ASSITSGRPYEQY
>TRBJ2-3|TRBV6-4
ASSDSLTSGTDTQY
>TRBJ2-7|TRBV7-2
ASSMGGPPYEQY
>TRBJ2-6|TRBV2
ASRWESSGANVLT
>TRBJ2-7|TRBV9
ASSRGDSRSYEQY
>TRBJ2-5|TRBV5-1
ASSRAGTEETQY
>TRBJ2-1|TRBV5-1
ASSLWGLAESAYNEQF
>TRBJ1-1|TRBV7-9
ASSPGQGALGGGNTEAF
>TRBJ2-2|TRBV11-3
ASSHFTGELF
>TRBJ2-3|TRBV6-5
ASSLGDTQY
>TRBJ2-2|TRBV6-5
ASSYGQGAYTGELF
>TRBJ1-4|TRBV7-9
ASSLGGNNNEKLF
>TRBJ2-3|TRBV4-2
ASSLSFPSTDTQY
>TRBJ1-4|TRBV9
ASSVAGTLATNEKLF
>TRBJ2-1|TRBV9
ASSVGLANNEQF
>TRBJ2-1|TRBV20-1
SALRDEQF
>TRBJ1-1|TRBV5-1
ASSPGQGLNTEAF
>TRBJ1-2|TRBV10-3
AISRTDNYGYT
>TRBJ2-3|TRBV27
ASSLEAGGLWDTQY
>TRBJ2-7|TRBV11-2
ASTIIGGNLGDEQY
>TRBJ2-2|TRBV18
ASSPGQTGELF
>TRBJ1-2|TRBV11-2
ASSLLTGTGDRSNYGYT
>TRBJ1-1|TRBV29-1
SVNKNTEAF
>TRBJ1-2|TRBV28
ASIRQGGNYGYT
>TRBJ2-1|TRBV5-1
ASSLGLAGGEQF
>TRBJ2-4|TRBV6-6
ASSSDGTRLGGY
>TRBJ2-7|TRBV6-1
ASSGTGFTYEQY
>TRBJ2-7|TRBV7-2
ASSLARGLYEQY
>TRBJ2-5|TRBV7-2
ASSPGLAGIRYQETQY
>TRBJ1-1|TRBV5-6
ASSRTAGTEAF
>TRBJ2-7|TRBV7-9
ASSRDISYEQY
>TRBJ2-1|TRBV2
AGKEVGQGADNEQF
>TRBJ2-7|TRBV7-9
ASSIGNTEQY
>TRBJ2-2|TRBV9
ASRTSGNTGELF
>TRBJ2-3|TRBV2
ASSQLAGAPDTQY
>TRBJ2-7|TRBV7-8
ASSPRGGDGVEQY
>TRBJ1-2|TRBV4-3
ASSQTGTGGADYT
>TRBJ2-5|TRBV25-1
ASSPWEETQY
>TRBJ2-5|TRBV4-2
ASSQSWGDFQETQY
>TRBJ1-1|TRBV5-5
ASSLELREGTEAF
>TRBJ2-7|TRBV6-1
ASSEQGPPYEQY
>TRBJ1-2|TRBV9
ASSAAGQGVPGYT
>TRBJ2-3|TRBV10-3
AIRGTSSTDTQY
>TRBJ2-7|TRBV10-1
AKTYTLSGNPPLTPLRYEQY
>TRBJ2-1|TRBV5-1
ASSLGGTSGRGEQF
>TRBJ1-1|TRBV19
ASSISLNTEAF
>TRBJ2-3|TRBV14
ASSPTSGRDTQY
>TRBJ2-5|TRBV7-2
ASSLWGSGFQETQY
>TRBJ1-1|TRBV6-6
ASSYSKGRGTEAF
>TRBJ2-1|TRBV19
ASSIPRERERGDEQF
>TRBJ1-2|TRBV7-9
ASSIQGDYGYT